This T cell receptor beta chain was sequenced in a study of CD8+CD57+ T cells in acquired aplastic anemia. Study in general: The mean DNA yield obtained from sorted CD4+ and CD8+ cells came to 3 to 3.5 ug.

Sequencing was done on patients that had shown CD8+CD57+ cell expansion by flow cytometry. Everyone among the patients had severe acquired aplastic anemia. Patients had received no therapy at the time of blood sampling. As regards this clonotype: The antigen remains unidentified.

CDR1 is WSHSY and CDR2 is SAAADI in the germline V gene. The V end lost 6 bases, the J end lost 4 bases, and 10 bases lay between the germline ends. The CDR3 is made up of 12 amino acids. Study conclusions and caveats: Both patients and controls carried the same twenty-nine CD8+ CDR3 sequences.

TCR beta VDJ and CDR3 profiles were obtained from a genomic DNA template. From the reads, TCRdb called clonotypes with MiXCR, one entry per CDR3 protein. Of 150,000 to 200,000 distinct CDR3 sequences listed, roughly 48% are singletons. The sequence was obtained from a human donor with aplastic anemia. Sample: sorted CD4+, CD8+, or CD8+CD57+ T cells (not recorded which) from PBMCs. The genes are TRBV10-2 and TRBJ2-7, with D possibly matching TRBD2 (6 bases). CDR3 loop: CASRQTSYEQYF. In DNA, the CDR3 is TGCGCCAGCAGACAGACTAGTTACGAGCAGTACTTC.